The subject of this entry is one T cell receptor beta chain. What this receptor recognizes is not known. The sample holds no much larger clone one base away, and base qualities are not on file. The immunoSEQ Assay, a bias-controlled multiplex PCR, was used to amplify TCRbeta CDR3 regions from genomic DNA. On the study's bioinformatics: Nucleated cell counts per sample were estimated from amplification of reference gene primers within the assay. Sequence reads were collapsed and filtered to measure the absolute abundance of every unique TCRbeta CDR3 rearrangement. Productive Simpson clonality was computed per sample as the square root of Simpson's diversity index over productive rearrangements. TCRdb's version of the immuneACCESS table is confined to in-frame rearrangements and falls short of the full clone set. An unresolved V gene accounts for under half of the shortfall where checked; the remainder is of unknown origin. D and trimming were read from the DNA, whereas the V and J calls and clone size are those reported in that table. For this sample there are roughly 410,000 clones; 75% to 90% appear just once. The ten largest account for approximately 1.5% of the sample.

At one collaborating source in Seattle, patients were enrolled during active infection and were followed longitudinally through the course of disease. The collaborating institutions used their own protocols to collect whole blood in K2EDTA tubes. Collaborator samples were shipped for TCRbeta analysis as frozen whole blood, isolated PBMCs, or DNA extracted from either sample type. These data are taken from a study of blood T cell repertoires in COVID-19 (TCRdb year 2020). Broadly, across the study: Samples covering the acute and convalescent phases of COVID-19 were provided by collaborators in the United States, Italy and Spain. The material from the prospective study consisted of cDNA or gDNA derived from T cells, B-cell-depleted T cells, or PBMCs. Samples came from the ongoing ImmuneRACE study (first 160 participants) plus 1,254 subjects from 6 global collaborators. The dataset comprised deeply sampled blood TCRbeta repertoires from subjects exposed to, actively infected with, or recovered from COVID-19. The repertoires were released in a freely available public database meant as a resource for research on the immune response to SARS-CoV-2. Where available, HLA class I and class II types were obtained from metadata supplied by the sample provider rather than from assay-based typing. Sample metadata almost always included a de-identified subject ID, COVID-19 status, age in years and sex.

General conclusions and limits of the study: The quantity of clinical and demographic metadata differed by source and by participant and was supplied without curation.

The CDR3 runs 12 amino acids, cysteine and phenylalanine included. Solely the CDR3 DNA is kept, with 36 bases framed from the first base. Trimming removed 2 bases from V and 7 bases from J, leaving 11 bases between the germline ends. As encoded in the germline V gene (reference sequence), CDR1 is GTSNPN while CDR2 is SVGIG. What was sequenced was peripheral blood. The chain was built from TRBV30 and TRBJ2-5; the D gene cannot be named for sure. This TCR derives from a woman between 40 and 50 years old with COVID-19, enrolled during active disease. The CDR3 corresponds to CAWSTFSGTQYF. The DNA reads TGTGCCTGGAGTACGTTCTCGGGGACCCAGTACTTC.